This TCR beta chain was identified in a study of cytomegalovirus exposure and HLA in healthy donors. Study findings and constraints: While the bulk of TCR sequences proved rare, some public TCRs turned up in many donors. Reportedly, TCR beta sequences accurately predicted HLA-A and HLA-B alleles in most subjects. Reported results showed that the classifier diagnosed cytomegalovirus status with high specificity and sensitivity.

Turning to this clone: What it binds is not known.

It was with 60 Vbeta and 13 Jbeta primers that the PCR ran. The method was immunoSEQ multiplex PCR; TCRdb's version includes in-frame clones alone and lacks a portion of them. The table lists around 130,000 clones, approximately 82% of them singletons. The CDR3 contains 15 residues. The germline V gene encodes CDR1 SGHNT and CDR2 YYREEE (reference sequence). Trimming took 4 bases from V and 10 from J; bases not matched to a gene: 11. This TCR came from a man in his forties or fifties in good health and CMV-seronegative. The rearrangement joins TRBV5-4 to TRBJ2-1; TRBD1 matches 10 bases. Sequencing was carried out using PBMCs. CDR3 loop: CASSRGTGVRQEQFF. The CDR3 DNA reads TGTGCCAGCAGCCGTGGGACAGGGGTCCGTCAGGAGCAGTTCTTC.